Below, one T cell receptor beta chain is given with its context. This clone showed up just a few times. Its target antigen remains unknown. Nothing much larger sits one base from this clone, and base qualities are not available. The donors belonged to the validation cohort of about 120 subjects, which was separate from the roughly 700-subject first cohort. These data originate in a study of cytomegalovirus exposure and HLA in healthy donors (dated by TCRdb to about 2017). General notes on the study: According to a later analysis, one platform produced both the 110 or so validation repertoires and the 730 or so repertoires of the first cohort. In addition to the first cohort of roughly 700 subjects, a separate validation cohort of 120 different subjects was used. To predict cytomegalovirus infection status, the study combined high-throughput TCR immunosequencing, statistical association of individual TCRs with disease status, and machine learning. The aim of the study was to test whether cataloging public T cell receptors could identify signatures of past pathogen exposure. The paper's findings and limits, for the study overall: In both the original and validation cohorts, the classifier was reported to diagnose cytomegalovirus status with high specificity and sensitivity. In vitro tests confirmed that a few of the cytomegalovirus-associated TCR beta chains recognize cytomegalovirus antigens. A total of 150 or so TCR beta chains were listed by the study as associated with cytomegalovirus. The authors suggested that the approach could potentially be generalized to other disease states and immunological phenotypes. Across donors, most TCR sequences were observed very rarely, whereas some public TCRs were present in many individuals. In a later analysis, TCRs clustered in the first cohort were found to also tend to co-occur in the 100 to 150 validation repertoires, with about 94% of cluster scores above 0. A later analysis had no HLA typing for the validation cohort, so co-occurrence there was scored across all 120 repertoires.

Library preparation employed the immunoSEQ multiplex PCR assay. Concerning the study's data processing: To diagnose cytomegalovirus status from the catalog of TCR beta chain sequences, a statistical classification framework was built. The clones in this table, taken by TCRdb from immuneACCESS, are in-frame only. Not every clone is retained; where verified, under half of the shortfall comes from an unresolved V gene, and the cause of the rest is unknown. V and J calls and clone size are as listed in that table; D and trimming were resolved from the DNA. The sample yields approximately 170,000 clones; 75% to 90% were counted once. 15% to 20% of the sample rests with the top ten. The sequence was obtained from a man aged 18 to 35 in good health and CMV-seropositive. The specimen was PBMCs.

The nucleotides are TGTGCCAGCAGCTTGGTTTCAGGGGCGGCTGAAGCTTTCTTT. The translation is CASSLVSGAAEAFF. The chain is encoded by TRBV5-4 joined to TRBJ1-1; TRBD1 is a weak D gene call, 6 bases matching. The CDR3 runs 14 amino acids, cysteine and phenylalanine included. Only CDR3 DNA remains: 42 bases, in frame from the first base. The junction carries 12 bases between V and J, which are trimmed by 0 bases and 6 bases respectively. CDR1 SGHNT and CDR2 YYREEE were looked up in the germline V gene (reference sequence).